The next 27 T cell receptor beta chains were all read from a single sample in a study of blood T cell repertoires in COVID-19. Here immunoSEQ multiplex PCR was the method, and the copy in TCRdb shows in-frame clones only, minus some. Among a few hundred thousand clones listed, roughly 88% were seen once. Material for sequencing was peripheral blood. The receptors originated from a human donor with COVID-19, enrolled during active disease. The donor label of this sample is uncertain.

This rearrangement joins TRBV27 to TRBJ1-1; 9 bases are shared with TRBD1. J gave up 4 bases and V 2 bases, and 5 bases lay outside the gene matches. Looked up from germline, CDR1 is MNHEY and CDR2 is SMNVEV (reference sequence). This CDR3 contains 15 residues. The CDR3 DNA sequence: TGTGCCAGCAGTTTAGGCGGACAGGGGTTCACTGAAGCTTTCTTT. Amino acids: CASSLGGQGFTEAFF.

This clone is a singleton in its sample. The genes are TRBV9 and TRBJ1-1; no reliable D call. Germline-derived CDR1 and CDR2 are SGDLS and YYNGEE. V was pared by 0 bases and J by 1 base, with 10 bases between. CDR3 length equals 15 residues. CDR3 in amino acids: CASSVDVASNTEAFF. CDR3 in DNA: TGTGCCAGCAGCGTAGACGTGGCCTCGAACACTGAAGCTTTCTTT.

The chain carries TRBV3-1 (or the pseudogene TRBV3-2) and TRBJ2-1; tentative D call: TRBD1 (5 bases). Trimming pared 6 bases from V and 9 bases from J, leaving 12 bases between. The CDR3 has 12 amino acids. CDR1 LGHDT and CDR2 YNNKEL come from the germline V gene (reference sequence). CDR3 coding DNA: TGTGCCAGCAGTACAGGACCAAGTGAGCAGTTCTTC. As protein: CASSTGPSEQFF.

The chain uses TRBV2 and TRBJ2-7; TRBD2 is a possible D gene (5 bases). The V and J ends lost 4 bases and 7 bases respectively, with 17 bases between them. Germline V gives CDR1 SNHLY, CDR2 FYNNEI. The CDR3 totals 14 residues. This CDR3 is CASSVSAGVWEQYF. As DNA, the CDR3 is TGTGCCAGCAGTGTCTCGGCGGGTGTATGGGAGCAGTACTTC.

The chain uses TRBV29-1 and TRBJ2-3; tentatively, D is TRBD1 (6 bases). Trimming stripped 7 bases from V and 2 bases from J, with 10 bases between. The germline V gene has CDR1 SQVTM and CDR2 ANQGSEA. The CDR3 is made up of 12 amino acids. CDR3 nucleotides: TGCAGCGCGACAGGAACCACAGATACGCAGTATTTT. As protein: CSATGTTDTQYF.

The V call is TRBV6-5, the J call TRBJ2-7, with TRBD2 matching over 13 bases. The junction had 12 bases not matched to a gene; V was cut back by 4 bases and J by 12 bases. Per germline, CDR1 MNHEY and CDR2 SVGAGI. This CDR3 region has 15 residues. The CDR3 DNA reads TGTGCCAGCAGTTCCCTCGGGACTAGCGGGGCCGAACGGTACTTC. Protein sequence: CASSSLGTSGAERYF.

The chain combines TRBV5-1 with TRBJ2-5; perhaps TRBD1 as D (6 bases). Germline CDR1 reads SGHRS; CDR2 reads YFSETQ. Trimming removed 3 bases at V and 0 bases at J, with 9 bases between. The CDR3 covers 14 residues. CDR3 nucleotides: TGCGCCAGCAGCTACACAGGGAACCAAGAGACCCAGTACTTC. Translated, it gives CASSYTGNQETQYF.

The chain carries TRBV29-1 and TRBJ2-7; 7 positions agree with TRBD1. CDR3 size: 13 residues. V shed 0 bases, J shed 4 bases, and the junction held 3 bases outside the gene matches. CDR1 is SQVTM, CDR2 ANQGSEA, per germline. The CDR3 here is CSVEEGGGYEQYF. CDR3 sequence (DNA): TGCAGCGTTGAAGAAGGGGGCGGGTACGAGCAGTACTTC.

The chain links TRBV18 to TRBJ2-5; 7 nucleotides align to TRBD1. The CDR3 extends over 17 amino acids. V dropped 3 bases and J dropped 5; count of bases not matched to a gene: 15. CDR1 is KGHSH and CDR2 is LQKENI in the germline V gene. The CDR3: CASSPQTTIQGKETQYF. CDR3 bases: TGTGCCAGCTCACCCCAAACCACTATACAGGGGAAGGAGACCCAGTACTTC.

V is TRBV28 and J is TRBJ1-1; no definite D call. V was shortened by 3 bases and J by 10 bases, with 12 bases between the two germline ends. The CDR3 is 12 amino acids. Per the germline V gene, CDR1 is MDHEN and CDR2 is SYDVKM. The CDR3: CASSFETRGAFF. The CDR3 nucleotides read TGTGCCAGCAGTTTTGAGACCCGCGGAGCTTTCTTT.

The CDR3 DNA is TGCGCCAGCAGCCAAGATTGGGACAGGGGCCTTCTAGCCAAAAACATTCAGTACTTC. This codes for CASSQDWDRGLLAKNIQYF. The rearrangement links TRBV4-1 to TRBJ2-4; 10 bases agree with TRBD1. Germline V gives CDR1 MGHRA, CDR2 YSYEKL. With 0 bases clipped from V and 0 bases from J, the junction kept 8 bases outside the gene matches. The CDR3 loop spans 19 amino acids.

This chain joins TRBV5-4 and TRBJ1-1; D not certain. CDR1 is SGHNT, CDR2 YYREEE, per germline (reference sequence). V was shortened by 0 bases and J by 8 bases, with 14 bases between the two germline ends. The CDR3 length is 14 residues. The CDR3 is CASSLDRAGKEAFF. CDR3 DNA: TGTGCCAGCAGCTTGGACAGAGCGGGAAAGGAAGCTTTCTTT.

CDR3 nucleotide sequence: TGTGCCAGCAGCTTGCCCCTGGATACGCAGTATTTT. The encoded protein is CASSLPLDTQYF. The rearrangement links TRBV5-5 to TRBJ2-3, with D unclear. V was cut by 1 base and J by 6 bases, with 6 bases left in between. CDR1 SGHKS and CDR2 YYEKEE come from the germline V gene (reference sequence). The CDR3 contains 12 residues.

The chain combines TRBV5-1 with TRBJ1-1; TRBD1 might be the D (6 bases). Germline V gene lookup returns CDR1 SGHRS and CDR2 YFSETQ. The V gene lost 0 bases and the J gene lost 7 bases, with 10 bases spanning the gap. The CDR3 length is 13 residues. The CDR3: CASSLGGQLEAFF. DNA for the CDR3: TGCGCCAGCAGCTTGGGAGGACAGCTTGAAGCTTTCTTT.

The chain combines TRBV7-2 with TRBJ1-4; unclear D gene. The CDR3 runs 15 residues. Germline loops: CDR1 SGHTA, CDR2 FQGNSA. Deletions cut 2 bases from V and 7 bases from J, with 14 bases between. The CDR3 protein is CASSLQLSSGEKLFF. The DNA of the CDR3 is TGTGCCAGCAGCTTACAGCTTAGCTCGGGTGAAAAACTGTTTTTT.

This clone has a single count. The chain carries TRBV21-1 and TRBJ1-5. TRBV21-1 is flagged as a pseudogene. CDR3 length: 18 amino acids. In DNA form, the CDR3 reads TGTGCCAGCAGCAACCACTGGACTCCGACCGCTCCTAATCAGCCCCAGCATTTT. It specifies CASSNHWTPTAPNQPQHF.

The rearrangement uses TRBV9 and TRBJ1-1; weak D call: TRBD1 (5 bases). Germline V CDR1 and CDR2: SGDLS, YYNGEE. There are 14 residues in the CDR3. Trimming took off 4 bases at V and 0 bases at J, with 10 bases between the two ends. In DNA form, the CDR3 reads TGTGCCAGCAGCCTGGGACTTTTGAACACTGAAGCTTTCTTT. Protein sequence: CASSLGLLNTEAFF. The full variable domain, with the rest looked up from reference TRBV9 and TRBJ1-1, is DSGVTQTPKHLITATGQRVTLRCSPRSGDLSVYWYQQSLDQGLQFLIQYYNGEERAKGNILERFSAQQFPDLHSELNLSSLELGDSALYFCASSLGLLNTEAFFGQGTRLTVV.

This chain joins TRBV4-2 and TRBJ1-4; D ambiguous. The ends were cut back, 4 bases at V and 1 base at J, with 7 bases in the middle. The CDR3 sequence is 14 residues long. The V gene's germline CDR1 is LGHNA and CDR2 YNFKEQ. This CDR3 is CASSPAGTNEKLFF. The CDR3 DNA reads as TGTGCCAGCAGCCCAGCGGGAACTAATGAAAAACTGTTTTTT.

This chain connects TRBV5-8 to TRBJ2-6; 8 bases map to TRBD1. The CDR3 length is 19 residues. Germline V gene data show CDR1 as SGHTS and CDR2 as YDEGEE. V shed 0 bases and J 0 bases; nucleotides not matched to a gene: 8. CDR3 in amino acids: CASSLGQGSPLSGANVLTF. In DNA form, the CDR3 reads TGTGCCAGCAGCTTGGGACAGGGGTCCCCCCTCTCTGGGGCCAACGTCCTGACTTTC.

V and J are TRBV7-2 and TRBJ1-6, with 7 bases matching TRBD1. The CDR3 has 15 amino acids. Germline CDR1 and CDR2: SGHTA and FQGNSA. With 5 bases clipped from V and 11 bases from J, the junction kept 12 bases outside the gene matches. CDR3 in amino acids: CASSPEGDRETPLHF. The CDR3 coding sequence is TGTGCCAGCAGCCCCGAGGGAGACAGGGAAACACCCCTCCACTTT.

CDR3 protein: CASSLDRDSPLHF. In DNA form, the CDR3 reads TGCGCCAGCAGCTTGGACAGGGATTCACCCCTCCACTTT. The V gene is TRBV5-1, the J gene TRBJ1-6; the D gene is possibly TRBD1 (6 bases). V dropped 0 bases and J dropped 8 bases, with 6 bases sitting between them. Germline loops: CDR1 SGHRS, CDR2 YFSETQ. The CDR3 runs 13 residues. Full variable domain (outside the CDR3, taken from reference TRBV5-1 and TRBJ1-6): KAGVTQTPRYLIKTRGQQVTLSCSPISGHRSVSWYQQTPGQGLQFLFEYFSETQRNKGNFPGRFSGRQFSNSRSEMNVSTLELGDSALYLCASSLDRDSPLHFGNGTRLTVT.

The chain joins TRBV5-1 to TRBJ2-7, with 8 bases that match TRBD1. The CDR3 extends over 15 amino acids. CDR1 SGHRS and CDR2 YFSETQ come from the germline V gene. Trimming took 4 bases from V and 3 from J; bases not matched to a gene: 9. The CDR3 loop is CASSQGQGVIYEQYF. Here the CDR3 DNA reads TGCGCCAGCAGCCAAGGACAGGGAGTGATCTACGAGCAGTACTTC.

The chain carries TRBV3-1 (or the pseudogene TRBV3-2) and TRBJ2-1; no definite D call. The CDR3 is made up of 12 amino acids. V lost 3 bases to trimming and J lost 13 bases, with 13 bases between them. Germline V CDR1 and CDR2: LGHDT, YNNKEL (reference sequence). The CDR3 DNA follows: TGTGCCAGCAGCCAGAGTGAGGCAGATCAGTTCTTC. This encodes CASSQSEADQFF.

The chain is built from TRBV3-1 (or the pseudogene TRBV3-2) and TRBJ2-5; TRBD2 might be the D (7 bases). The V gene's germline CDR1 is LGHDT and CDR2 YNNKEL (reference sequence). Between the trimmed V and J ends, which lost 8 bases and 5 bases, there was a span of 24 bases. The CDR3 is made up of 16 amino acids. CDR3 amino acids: CASLNRDEQGGETQYF. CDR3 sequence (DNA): TGTGCCAGCCTAAACCGCGACGAACAGGGAGGGGAGACCCAGTACTTC.

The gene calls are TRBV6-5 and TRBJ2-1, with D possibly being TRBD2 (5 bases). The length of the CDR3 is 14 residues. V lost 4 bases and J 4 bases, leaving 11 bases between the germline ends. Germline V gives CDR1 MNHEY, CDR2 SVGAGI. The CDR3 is CASSLRSGYNEQFF. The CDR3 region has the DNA TGTGCCAGCAGTTTACGAAGCGGTTACAATGAGCAGTTCTTC.

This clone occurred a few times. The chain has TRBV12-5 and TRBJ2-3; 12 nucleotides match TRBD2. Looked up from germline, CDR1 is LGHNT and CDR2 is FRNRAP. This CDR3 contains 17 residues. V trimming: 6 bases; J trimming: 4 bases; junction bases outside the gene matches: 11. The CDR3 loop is CASGRRLAGGRADTQYF. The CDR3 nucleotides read TGTGCTAGTGGCCGCCGGCTAGCGGGAGGGAGGGCAGATACGCAGTATTTT.

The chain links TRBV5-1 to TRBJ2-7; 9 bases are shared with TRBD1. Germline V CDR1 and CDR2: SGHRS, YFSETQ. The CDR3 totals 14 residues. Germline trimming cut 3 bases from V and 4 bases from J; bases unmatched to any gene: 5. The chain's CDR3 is CASSSADRGYEQYF. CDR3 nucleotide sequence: TGCGCCAGCAGCTCAGCGGACAGGGGTTACGAGCAGTACTTC.